This TCR beta chain came from a study of T cells in Graves' hyperthyroidism and ophthalmopathy. There are 12 residues in the CDR3. The V end lost 10 bases, the J end lost 1 base, and 11 bases lay between the germline ends. Germline V gives CDR1 MNHNY, CDR2 SVGAGI (reference sequence). This clonotype was observed at least ten times. Antigen: not known. Patients counted as stable if ophthalmopathy did not develop within 18 months. Disease duration under 2 months; hyperthyroidism patients were aged 18 to 65. Clinical symptoms, serum thyroxine, TRAb, thyroid ultrasound and orbital computed tomography established diagnosis. RNA transcripts were the template for amplifying TCR beta CDR3 regions. The TCR CDR3 first-round RT-PCR relied on the HTBI primer set. TCRdb re-analysed the multiplex PCR reads in MiXCR, keeping a single row per CDR3 protein. The sample contains approximately 98,000 distinct CDR3 sequences, approximately 40% of which appear only once.

Whole-study findings and limits: Median prediction lead before ophthalmopathy onset was roughly 6 months with the model.

The sequence was obtained from a woman in her 30s with Graves' hyperthyroidism. The rearrangement joins TRBV6-6 to TRBJ2-7; D unresolved. The sequencing input was peripheral blood or thyroid tissue (not recorded which). This CDR3 is CATLGRSYEQYF. The DNA of the CDR3 is TGTGCCACTTTGGGCAGGTCCTACGAGCAGTACTTC.